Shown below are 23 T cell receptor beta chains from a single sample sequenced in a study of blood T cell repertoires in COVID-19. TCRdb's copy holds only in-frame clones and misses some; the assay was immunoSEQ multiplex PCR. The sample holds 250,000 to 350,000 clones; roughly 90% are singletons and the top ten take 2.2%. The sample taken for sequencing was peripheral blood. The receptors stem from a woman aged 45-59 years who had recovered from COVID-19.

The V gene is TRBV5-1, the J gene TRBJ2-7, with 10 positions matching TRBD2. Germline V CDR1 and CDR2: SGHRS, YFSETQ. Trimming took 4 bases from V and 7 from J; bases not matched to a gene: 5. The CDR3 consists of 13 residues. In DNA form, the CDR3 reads TGCGCCAGCAGCCAAGCGGGAGGGAAAGAGCAGTACTTC. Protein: CASSQAGGKEQYF.

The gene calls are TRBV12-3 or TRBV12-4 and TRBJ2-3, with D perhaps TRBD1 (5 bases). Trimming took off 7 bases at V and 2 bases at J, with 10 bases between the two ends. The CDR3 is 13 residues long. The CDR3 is CASTLDITDTQYF. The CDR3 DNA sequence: TGTGCCAGCACCCTGGACATCACAGATACGCAGTATTTT.

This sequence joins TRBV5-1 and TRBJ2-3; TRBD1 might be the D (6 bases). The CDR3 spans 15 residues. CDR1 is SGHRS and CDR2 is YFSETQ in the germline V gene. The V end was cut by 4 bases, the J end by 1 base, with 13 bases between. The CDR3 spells CASSLRQVGTDTQYF. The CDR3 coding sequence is TGCGCCAGCAGCCTTCGACAGGTTGGCACAGATACGCAGTATTTT.

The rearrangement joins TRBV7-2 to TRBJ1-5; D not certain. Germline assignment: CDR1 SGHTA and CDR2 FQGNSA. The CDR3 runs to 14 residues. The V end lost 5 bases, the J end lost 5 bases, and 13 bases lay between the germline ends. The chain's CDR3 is CASSPGRSHQPQHF. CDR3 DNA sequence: TGTGCCAGCAGCCCCGGTAGATCCCATCAGCCCCAGCATTTT. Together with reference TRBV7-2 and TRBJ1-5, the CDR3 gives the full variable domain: GAGVSQSPSNKVTEKGKDVELRCDPISGHTALYWYRQSLGQGLEFLIYFQGNSAPDKSGLPSDRFSAERTGGSVSTLTIQRTQQEDSAVYLCASSPGRSHQPQHFGDGTRLSIL.

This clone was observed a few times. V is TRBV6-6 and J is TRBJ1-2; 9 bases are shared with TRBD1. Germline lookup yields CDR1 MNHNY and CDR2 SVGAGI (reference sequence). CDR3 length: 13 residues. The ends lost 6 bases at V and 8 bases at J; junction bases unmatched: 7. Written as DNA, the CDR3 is TGTGCCAGCAGACCGGGACAGGGATTGGGCTACACCTTC. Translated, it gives CASRPGQGLGYTF.

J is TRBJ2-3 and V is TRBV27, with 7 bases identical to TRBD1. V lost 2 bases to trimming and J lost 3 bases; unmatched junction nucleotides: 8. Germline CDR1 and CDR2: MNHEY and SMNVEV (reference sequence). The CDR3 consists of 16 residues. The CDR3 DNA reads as TGTGCCAGCAGTTTACTCCAAAGGACAGGAACAGATACGCAGTATTTT. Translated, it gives CASSLLQRTGTDTQYF.

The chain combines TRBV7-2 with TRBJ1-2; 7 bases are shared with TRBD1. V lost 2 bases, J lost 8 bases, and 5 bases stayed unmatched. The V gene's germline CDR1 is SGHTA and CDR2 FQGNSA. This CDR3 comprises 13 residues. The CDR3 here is CASSLNQGEGYTF. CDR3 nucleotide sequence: TGTGCCAGCAGCTTAAACCAGGGGGAGGGCTACACCTTC.

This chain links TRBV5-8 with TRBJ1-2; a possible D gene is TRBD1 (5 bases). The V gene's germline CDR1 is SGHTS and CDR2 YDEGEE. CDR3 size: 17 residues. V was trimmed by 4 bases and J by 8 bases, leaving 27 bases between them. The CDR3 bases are TGTGCCAGCAGCCCCGATACAGGTCAAGGGTATCTGGGAGGCTACACCTTC. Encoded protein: CASSPDTGQGYLGGYTF.

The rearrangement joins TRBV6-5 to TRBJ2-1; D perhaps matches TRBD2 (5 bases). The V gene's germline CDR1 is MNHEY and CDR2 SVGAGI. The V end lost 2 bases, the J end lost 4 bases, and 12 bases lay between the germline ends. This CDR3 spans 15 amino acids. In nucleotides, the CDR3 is TGTGCCAGCAGTTACGAGCGGAATCTTTACAATGAGCAGTTCTTC. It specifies CASSYERNLYNEQFF.

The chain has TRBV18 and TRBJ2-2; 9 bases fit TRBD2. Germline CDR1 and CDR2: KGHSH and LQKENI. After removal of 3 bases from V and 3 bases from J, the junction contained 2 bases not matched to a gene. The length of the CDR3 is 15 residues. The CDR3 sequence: CASSPRLADTGELFF. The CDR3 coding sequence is TGTGCCAGCTCACCGAGACTAGCGGACACCGGGGAGCTGTTTTTT.

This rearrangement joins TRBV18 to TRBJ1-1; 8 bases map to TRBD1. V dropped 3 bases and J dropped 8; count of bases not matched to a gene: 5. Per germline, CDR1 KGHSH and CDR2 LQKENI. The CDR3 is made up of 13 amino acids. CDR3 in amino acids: CASSPSRDREAFF. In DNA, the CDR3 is TGTGCCAGCTCACCTTCCCGGGACAGGGAAGCTTTCTTT.

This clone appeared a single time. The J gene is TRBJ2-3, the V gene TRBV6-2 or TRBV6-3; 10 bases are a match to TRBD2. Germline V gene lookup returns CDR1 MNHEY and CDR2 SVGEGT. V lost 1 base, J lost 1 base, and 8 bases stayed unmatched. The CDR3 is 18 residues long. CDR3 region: CASSYYYTAGGRTDTQYF. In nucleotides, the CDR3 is TGTGCCAGCAGTTACTACTATACAGCGGGAGGGCGCACAGATACGCAGTATTTT.

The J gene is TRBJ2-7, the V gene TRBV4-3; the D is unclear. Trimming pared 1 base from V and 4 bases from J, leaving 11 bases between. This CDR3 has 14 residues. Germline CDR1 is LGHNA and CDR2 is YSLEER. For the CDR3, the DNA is TGCGCCAGCAGCCAAGGTAGAGAAACTTACGAGCAGTACTTC. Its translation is CASSQGRETYEQYF.

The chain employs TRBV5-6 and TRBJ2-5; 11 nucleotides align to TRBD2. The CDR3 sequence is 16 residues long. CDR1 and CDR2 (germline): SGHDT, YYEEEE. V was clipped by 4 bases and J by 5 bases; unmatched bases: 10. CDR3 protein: CASSPLLAGGLETQYF. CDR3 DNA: TGTGCCAGCAGCCCCCTGCTAGCGGGGGGTTTGGAGACCCAGTACTTC.

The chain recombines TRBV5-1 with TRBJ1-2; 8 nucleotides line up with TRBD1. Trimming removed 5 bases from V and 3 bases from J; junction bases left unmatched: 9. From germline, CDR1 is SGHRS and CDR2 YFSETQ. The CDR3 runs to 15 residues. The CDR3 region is CASRFGTGKDYGYTF. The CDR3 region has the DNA TGCGCCAGCAGATTCGGGACAGGAAAAGACTATGGCTACACCTTC. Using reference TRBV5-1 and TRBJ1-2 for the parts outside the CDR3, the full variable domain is KAGVTQTPRYLIKTRGQQVTLSCSPISGHRSVSWYQQTPGQGLQFLFEYFSETQRNKGNFPGRFSGRQFSNSRSEMNVSTLELGDSALYLCASRFGTGKDYGYTFGSGTRLTVV.

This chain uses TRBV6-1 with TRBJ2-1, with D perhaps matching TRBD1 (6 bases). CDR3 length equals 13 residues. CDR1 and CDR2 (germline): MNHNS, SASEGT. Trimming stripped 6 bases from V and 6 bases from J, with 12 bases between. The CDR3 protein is CASSPTGTNEQFF. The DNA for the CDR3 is TGTGCCAGCAGCCCGACAGGTACCAATGAGCAGTTCTTC.

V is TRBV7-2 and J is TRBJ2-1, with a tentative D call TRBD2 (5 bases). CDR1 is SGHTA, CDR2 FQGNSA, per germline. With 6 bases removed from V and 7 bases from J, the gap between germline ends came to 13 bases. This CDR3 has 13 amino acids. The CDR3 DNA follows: TGTGCCAGCAGTGCCGAGGGTTGGAATGAGCAGTTCTTC. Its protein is CASSAEGWNEQFF.

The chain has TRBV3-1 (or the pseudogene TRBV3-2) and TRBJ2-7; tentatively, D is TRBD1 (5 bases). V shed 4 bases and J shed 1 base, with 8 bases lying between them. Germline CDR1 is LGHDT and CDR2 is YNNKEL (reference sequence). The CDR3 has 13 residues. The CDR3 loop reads CASSRGASYEQYF. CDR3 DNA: TGTGCCAGCAGCCGTGGGGCTTCCTACGAGCAGTACTTC.

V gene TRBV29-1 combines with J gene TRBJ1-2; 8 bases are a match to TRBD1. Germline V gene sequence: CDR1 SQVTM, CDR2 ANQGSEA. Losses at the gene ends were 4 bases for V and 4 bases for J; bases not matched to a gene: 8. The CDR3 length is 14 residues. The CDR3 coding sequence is TGCAGCGTTGGGTCAGGGGGCTTCGGCTATGGCTACACCTTC. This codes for CSVGSGGFGYGYTF.

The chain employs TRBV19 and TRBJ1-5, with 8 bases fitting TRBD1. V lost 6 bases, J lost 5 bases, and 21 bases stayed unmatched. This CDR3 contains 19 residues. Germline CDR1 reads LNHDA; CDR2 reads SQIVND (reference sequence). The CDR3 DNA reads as TGTGCCAGTAGCGAAAACTGGACAGGGAAGGATGTGGGAGATCAGCCCCAGCATTTT. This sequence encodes CASSENWTGKDVGDQPQHF.

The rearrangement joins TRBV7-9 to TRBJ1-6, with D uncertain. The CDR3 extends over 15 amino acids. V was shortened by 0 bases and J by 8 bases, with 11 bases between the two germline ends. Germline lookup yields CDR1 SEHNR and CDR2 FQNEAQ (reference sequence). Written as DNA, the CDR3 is TGTGCCAGCAGCTTAGCGCGGAGGGAAGATTCACCCCTCCACTTT. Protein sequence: CASSLARREDSPLHF.

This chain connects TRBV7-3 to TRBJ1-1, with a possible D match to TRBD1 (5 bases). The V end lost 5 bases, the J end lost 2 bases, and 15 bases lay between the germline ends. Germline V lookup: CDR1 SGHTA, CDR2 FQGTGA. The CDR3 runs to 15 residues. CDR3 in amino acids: CASSPRGGVNTEAFF. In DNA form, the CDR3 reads TGTGCCAGCAGCCCCCGGGGGGGGGTAAACACTGAAGCTTTCTTT.

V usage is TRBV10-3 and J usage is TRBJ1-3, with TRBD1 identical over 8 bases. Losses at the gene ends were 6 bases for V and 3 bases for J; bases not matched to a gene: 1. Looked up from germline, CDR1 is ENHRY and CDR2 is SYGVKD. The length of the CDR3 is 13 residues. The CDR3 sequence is CAIRTGVGNTIYF. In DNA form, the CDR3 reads TGTGCCATCAGGACAGGGGTTGGAAACACCATATATTTT.